This T cell receptor (beta chain) was captured in a study of human T cells and chemical hapten exposure. Study background: The study patch tested 0.01% DPC on the upper back and read results at 6 days.

The V and J ends lost 5 bases and 1 base respectively, with 14 bases between them. From germline, CDR1 is MDHEN and CDR2 SYDVKM. The CDR3 contains 15 residues. The library labeled individual cDNA molecules by adding unique molecular identifiers to them. Study processing details: TCRs per sample had a median of about 100,000 and ranged from about 23,224 to 700,000. From the RACE reads, TCRdb called clonotypes with MiXCR, one entry per CDR3 protein. For this entry, the V and J calls and clone size follow TCRdb and not the study's own pipeline. This table holds 270,000 or so distinct CDR3 sequences, approximately 7.5% found once. Specified time point: pre-sensitization, week 0. The sample's treatment: therapeutic diphenylcyclopropenone sensitization with weekly scalp DPC. The table lists this clonotype with a few counts.

The genes are TRBV28 and TRBJ1-1; the D is unclear. The sample consisted of whole blood, taken in connection with sensitization to the hapten diphenylcyclopropenone (DPC). This TCR was recovered from a man aged 18 to 29 with alopecia areata. Some clones in this sample may be carry-over from other donors' samples. CDR3 in amino acids: CASSPEGLWNTEAFF. CDR3 nucleotides: TGTGCCAGCAGTCCAGAGGGCCTCTGGAACACTGAAGCTTTCTTT.